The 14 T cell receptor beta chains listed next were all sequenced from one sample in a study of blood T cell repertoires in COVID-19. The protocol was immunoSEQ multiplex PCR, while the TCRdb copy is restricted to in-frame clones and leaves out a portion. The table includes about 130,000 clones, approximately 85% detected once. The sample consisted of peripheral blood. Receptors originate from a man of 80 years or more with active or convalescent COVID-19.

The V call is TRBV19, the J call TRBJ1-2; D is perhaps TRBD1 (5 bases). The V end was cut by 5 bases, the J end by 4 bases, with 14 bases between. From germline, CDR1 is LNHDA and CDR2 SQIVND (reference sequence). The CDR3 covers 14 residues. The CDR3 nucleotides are TGTGCCAGTAGTCCCGACAGATCCCTCTATGGCTACACCTTC. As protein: CASSPDRSLYGYTF.

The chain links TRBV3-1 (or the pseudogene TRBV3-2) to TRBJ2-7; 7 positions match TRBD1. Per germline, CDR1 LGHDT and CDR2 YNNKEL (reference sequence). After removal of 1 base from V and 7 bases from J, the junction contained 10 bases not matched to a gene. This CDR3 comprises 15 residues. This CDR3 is CASSQGQGEIYEQYF. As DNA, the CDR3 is TGTGCCAGCAGCCAAGGACAGGGTGAGATCTATGAGCAGTACTTC.

In nucleotides, the CDR3 is TGTGCCAGCAGACCACCCACCCGGGGGGCTCACAATGAGCAGTTCTTC. As protein: CASRPPTRGAHNEQFF. This sequence joins TRBV27 and TRBJ2-1; a weak D match, TRBD2 (7 bases). V lost 6 bases to trimming and J lost 5 bases, with 20 bases between them. CDR3 length: 16 residues. Germline CDR1 reads MNHEY; CDR2 reads SMNVEV (reference sequence).

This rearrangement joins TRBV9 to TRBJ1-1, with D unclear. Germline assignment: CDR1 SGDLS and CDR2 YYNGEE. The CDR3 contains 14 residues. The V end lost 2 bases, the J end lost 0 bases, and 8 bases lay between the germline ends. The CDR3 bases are TGTGCCAGCAGCGTGCTCCACATGAACACTGAAGCTTTCTTT. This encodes CASSVLHMNTEAFF.

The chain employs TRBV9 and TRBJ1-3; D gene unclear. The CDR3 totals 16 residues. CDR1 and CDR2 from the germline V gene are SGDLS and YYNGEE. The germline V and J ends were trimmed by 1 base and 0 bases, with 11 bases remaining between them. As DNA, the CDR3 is TGTGCCAGCAGCGTACAGGCAGCACTCTCTGGAAACACCATATATTTT. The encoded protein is CASSVQAALSGNTIYF.

Here the CDR3 DNA reads TGTGCCATCAGTGCCGGAGGGCGTTATAGCAATCAGCCCCAGCATTTT. It encodes CAISAGGRYSNQPQHF. This sequence joins TRBV10-3 and TRBJ1-5; D is unresolved. Germline V gene data show CDR1 as ENHRY and CDR2 as SYGVKD. Trimming shortened V by 4 bases and J by 0 bases, and 13 bases separated the two germline ends. The CDR3 extends over 16 amino acids.

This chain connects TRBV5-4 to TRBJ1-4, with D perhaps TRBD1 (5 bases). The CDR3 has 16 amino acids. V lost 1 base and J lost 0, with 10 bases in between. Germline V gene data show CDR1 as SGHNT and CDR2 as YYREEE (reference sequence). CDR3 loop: CASSLRGGATNEKLFF. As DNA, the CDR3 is TGTGCCAGCAGCTTGCGGGGGGGAGCAACTAATGAAAAACTGTTTTTT. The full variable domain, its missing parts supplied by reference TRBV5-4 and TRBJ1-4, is ETGVTQSPTHLIKTRGQQVTLRCSSQSGHNTVSWYQQALGQGPQFIFQYYREEENGRGNFPPRFSGLQFPNYSSELNVNALELDDSALYLCASSLRGGATNEKLFFGSGTQLSVL.

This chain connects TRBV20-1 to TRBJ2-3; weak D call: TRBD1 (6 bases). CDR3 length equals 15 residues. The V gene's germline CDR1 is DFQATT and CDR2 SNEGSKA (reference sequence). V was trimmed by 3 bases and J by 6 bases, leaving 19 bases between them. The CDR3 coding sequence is TGCAGTGCTAGTTCGGGACACCTCTTAGGGGATACGCAGTATTTT. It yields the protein CSASSGHLLGDTQYF.

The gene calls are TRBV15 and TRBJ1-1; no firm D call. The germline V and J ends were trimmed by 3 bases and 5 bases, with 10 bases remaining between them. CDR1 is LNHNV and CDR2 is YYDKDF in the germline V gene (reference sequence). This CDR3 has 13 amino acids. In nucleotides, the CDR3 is TGTGCCACCAGCAGGATGACCAGGACTGAAGCTTTCTTT. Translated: CATSRMTRTEAFF.

The CDR3 nucleotides are TGTGCCACCAGCAGAGCAGGCAGGGACTATGGCTACACCTTC. This sequence encodes CATSRAGRDYGYTF. The chain is built from TRBV15 and TRBJ1-2; maybe TRBD1 (5 bases). The CDR3 runs 14 residues. Germline V gives CDR1 LNHNV, CDR2 YYDKDF (reference sequence). V was cut by 1 base and J by 3 bases, with 9 bases left in between.

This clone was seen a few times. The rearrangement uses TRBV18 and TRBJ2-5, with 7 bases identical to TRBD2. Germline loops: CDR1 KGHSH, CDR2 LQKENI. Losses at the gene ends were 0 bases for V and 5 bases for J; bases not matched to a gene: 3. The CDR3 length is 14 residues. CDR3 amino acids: CASSPPGGRETQYF. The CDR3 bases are TGTGCCAGCTCACCACCGGGAGGGCGGGAGACCCAGTACTTC.

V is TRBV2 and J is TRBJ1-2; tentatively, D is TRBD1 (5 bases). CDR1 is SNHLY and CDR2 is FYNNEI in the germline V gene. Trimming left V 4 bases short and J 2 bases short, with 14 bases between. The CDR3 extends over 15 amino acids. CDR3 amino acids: CASSAPVGANYGYTF. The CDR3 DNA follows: TGTGCCAGCAGTGCCCCAGTAGGGGCCAACTATGGCTACACCTTC.

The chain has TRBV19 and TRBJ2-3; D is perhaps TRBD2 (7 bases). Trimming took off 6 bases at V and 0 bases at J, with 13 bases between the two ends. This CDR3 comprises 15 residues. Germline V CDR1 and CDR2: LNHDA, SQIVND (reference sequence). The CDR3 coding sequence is TGTGCCAGTAGCCTGGGGGGGCTCAGCACAGATACGCAGTATTTT. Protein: CASSLGGLSTDTQYF.

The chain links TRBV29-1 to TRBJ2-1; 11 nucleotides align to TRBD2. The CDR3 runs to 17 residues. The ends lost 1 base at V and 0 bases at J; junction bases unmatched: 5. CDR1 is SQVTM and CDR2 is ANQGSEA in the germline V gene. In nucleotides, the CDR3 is TGCAGCGTTGAAGCTTCTAGCGGGAGGCCCTCCTACAATGAGCAGTTCTTC. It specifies CSVEASSGRPSYNEQFF.